The 24 T cell receptor beta chains below come from one sample, sequenced in a study of T cells in Graves' hyperthyroidism and ophthalmopathy. Amplified TCR beta CDR3 regions derived from RNA transcripts. During a first-round RT-PCR of the TCR CDR3, the HTBI primer set was used. MiXCR was run by TCRdb on the multiplex PCR reads, yielding one entry per CDR3 protein. Of over 500,000 distinct CDR3 sequences listed, around 15% are singletons. Sequenced material: blood. These receptors originate from a middle-aged woman with Graves' hyperthyroidism.

At least ten counts were recorded for this clonotype. The chain joins TRBV28 to TRBJ1-2; no clear D gene. The CDR3 consists of 14 residues. Germline V gene sequence: CDR1 MDHEN, CDR2 SYDVKM. The V end was cut by 7 bases, the J end by 2 bases, with 14 bases between. The CDR3 is CASIMMGGNYGYTF. The CDR3 DNA follows: TGTGCCAGCATTATGATGGGAGGGAACTATGGCTACACCTTC.

This clonotype appeared many times. This chain joins TRBV28 and TRBJ2-7; TRBD1 matches 7 bases. Germline CDR1 and CDR2: MDHEN and SYDVKM. V shed 6 bases and J 5 bases; nucleotides not matched to a gene: 7. The CDR3 runs to 13 residues. In DNA form, the CDR3 reads TGTGCCAGCAGCGACAGGGTAGGTCACGAGCAGTACTTC. This sequence encodes CASSDRVGHEQYF.

The CDR3 spells CASSHPSFGRTQGAGELFF. The CDR3 coding sequence is TGCGCCAGCAGCCACCCTTCTTTCGGGAGGACTCAGGGGGCCGGGGAGCTGTTTTTT. This chain uses TRBV4-1 with TRBJ2-2; possibly TRBD1 or TRBD2 for D (7 bases each). V lost 3 bases and J lost 6, with 26 bases in between. Per the germline V gene, CDR1 is MGHRA and CDR2 is YSYEKL. CDR3 size: 19 residues.

This clonotype was observed many times. The V call is TRBV12-3 or TRBV12-4, the J call TRBJ2-7, with TRBD2 identical over 7 bases. V shed 1 base and J 1 base; nucleotides not matched to a gene: 4. The CDR3 spans 15 residues. CDR3 loop: CASSLGGSPSYEQYF. CDR3 bases: TGTGCCAGCAGTTTAGGCGGGAGCCCTTCCTACGAGCAGTACTTC.

V gene TRBV2 combines with J gene TRBJ2-2; 7 bases map to TRBD1. The CDR3 sequence is 15 residues long. Per germline, CDR1 SNHLY and CDR2 FYNNEI. The V and J ends lost 4 bases and 1 base, in that order; junction bases with no gene match: 3. CDR3 DNA sequence: TGTGCCAGCAGTGTGGGACAGCTGAACACCGGGGAGCTGTTTTTT. This sequence encodes CASSVGQLNTGELFF.

This clonotype came up a few times. The chain is built from TRBV7-6 and TRBJ2-7; D remains ambiguous. V was cut by 5 bases and J by 0 bases, with 11 bases left in between. Looked up from germline, CDR1 is SGHVS and CDR2 is FNYEAQ. The CDR3 is made up of 14 amino acids. CDR3 DNA sequence: TGTGCCAGCAGCCCCTACGAGAGCTCCTACGAGCAGTACTTC. Its protein product is CASSPYESSYEQYF.

This clonotype was detected many times. This chain links TRBV7-3 with TRBJ2-2; D gene uncertain. The CDR3 consists of 16 residues. Germline CDR1 and CDR2: SGHTA and FQGTGA. Between the trimmed V and J ends, which lost 3 bases and 3 bases, there was a span of 14 bases. CDR3 sequence (DNA): TGTGCCAGCAGCTTTAGATCCGGGCTGGACACCGGGGAGCTGTTTTTT. It yields the protein CASSFRSGLDTGELFF.

About this clonotype: One base away lies a much larger clone, so this may be a sequencing read error. The chain has TRBV11-2 and TRBJ1-6, with 7 bases aligning to TRBD1. The CDR3 totals 17 residues. The germline gives CDR1 SGHAT, CDR2 FQNNGV. The V segment lost 5 bases and the J segment 7 bases; nucleotides outside the gene matches: 14. The CDR3 DNA reads TGTGCCAGCAGCCCGACAGGGACGGAGTTTCGGAATTCACCCCTCCACTTT. Protein sequence: CASSPTGTEFRNSPLHF.

The table lists this clonotype with many counts. The CDR3 reads CSARDEGSPRDQYF. The CDR3 nucleotides are TGCAGTGCTAGAGATGAAGGCTCGCCCCGGGACCAGTACTTC. The genes are TRBV20-1 and TRBJ2-5; tentative D call: TRBD2 (5 bases). V gave up 0 bases and J gave up 10 bases, with 18 bases separating them. This CDR3 contains 14 residues. Germline V gives CDR1 DFQATT, CDR2 SNEGSKA (reference sequence).

This clonotype was observed many times. The V call is TRBV20-1, the J call TRBJ2-7; 7 bases map to TRBD2. CDR1 is DFQATT and CDR2 is SNEGSKA in the germline V gene (reference sequence). Trimming took 0 bases from V and 0 from J; bases not matched to a gene: 5. There are 15 residues in the CDR3. CDR3 amino acids: CSARDERDFSYEQYF. The CDR3 region has the DNA TGCAGTGCTAGAGACGAGCGGGACTTCTCCTACGAGCAGTACTTC.

Ten or more counts support this clonotype. The chain combines TRBV20-1 with TRBJ2-7; D uncertain. Germline V CDR1 and CDR2: DFQATT, SNEGSKA (reference sequence). The CDR3 has 10 residues. V was trimmed by 3 bases and J by 4 bases, leaving 4 bases between them. CDR3 amino acids: CSASRYEQYF. The CDR3, as DNA: TGCAGTGCTAGCAGATACGAGCAGTACTTC.

This clonotype was observed a handful of times. This chain uses TRBV5-1 with TRBJ1-4; the D gene is possibly TRBD1 (6 bases). V was shortened by 1 base and J by 7 bases, with 23 bases between the two germline ends. Germline V lookup: CDR1 SGHRS, CDR2 YFSETQ. CDR3 length equals 18 residues. This CDR3 reads CASSLWGTRGAGFEKLFF. CDR3 bases: TGCGCCAGCAGCTTGTGGGGGACCCGGGGGGCAGGCTTTGAAAAACTGTTTTTT.

As regards this clonotype: Sequence at one end of the junction differs from germline and may be a read error. This rearrangement joins TRBV11-3 to TRBJ1-2, with unresolved D. CDR3 length: 12 amino acids. CDR1 SGHNT and CDR2 YENEEA come from the germline V gene. The CDR3 sequence is CTSSLEGYGYTF. CDR3 sequence (DNA): TGTACCAGCAGCTTAGAGGGATATGGCTACACCTTC.

This clonotype was detected many times. The V and J genes are TRBV3-1 and TRBJ1-2, with D possibly TRBD1 on 5 matching bases. The V and J ends lost 1 base and 0 bases respectively, with 9 bases between them. This CDR3 has 15 residues. Germline CDR1 reads LGHDT; CDR2 reads YNNKEL (reference sequence). DNA of the CDR3: TGTGCCAGCAGCCAAGTGCGGACACCTAACTATGGCTACACCTTC. Amino acids: CASSQVRTPNYGYTF.

Notes on this clonotype: The conserved closing phenylalanine or tryptophan is absent in this CDR3, likely reflecting a read error. The chain couples TRBV5-6 to TRBJ1-1, with no clear D. The V end lost 0 bases, the J end lost 4 bases, and 7 bases lay between the germline ends. The CDR3 sequence is 13 residues long. The germline V gene encodes CDR1 SGHDT and CDR2 YYEEEE. The CDR3 coding sequence is TGTGCCAGCAGCTTGGGCACGGTCACTGAAGCTTTCCTT. Its protein is CASSLGTVTEAFL.

The sample holds many counts of this clonotype. The chain is built from TRBV6-1 and TRBJ1-1; perhaps TRBD1 as D (5 bases). The V gene lost 5 bases and the J gene lost 4 bases, with 20 bases spanning the gap. Per the germline V gene, CDR1 is MNHNS and CDR2 is SASEGT. The CDR3 totals 16 residues. CDR3: CASSLRLREVTTEAFF. In DNA, the CDR3 is TGTGCCAGCAGTTTACGTCTCAGGGAAGTGACCACTGAAGCTTTCTTT.

In its sample, this clonotype was seen many times. This chain links TRBV11-2 with TRBJ2-7, with 7 bases fitting TRBD1. The CDR3 is made up of 15 amino acids. Germline assignment: CDR1 SGHAT and CDR2 FQNNGV. V gave up 1 base and J gave up 4 bases; unmatched junction bases: 7. CDR3 region: CASSLGNRGMYEQYF. The CDR3 DNA is TGTGCCAGCAGCTTAGGGAACAGGGGAATGTACGAGCAGTACTTC.

This clonotype has just a few counts. The chain couples TRBV4-1 to TRBJ1-5, with 7 bases matching TRBD1. V was clipped by 1 base and J by 3 bases; unmatched bases: 3. The germline gives CDR1 MGHRA, CDR2 YSYEKL. CDR3 length: 15 amino acids. CDR3 bases: TGCGCCAGCAGCCAAGGCGACAGGGACAATCAGCCCCAGCATTTT. This codes for CASSQGDRDNQPQHF.

In its sample, this clonotype was seen a few times. The rearrangement joins TRBV5-1 to TRBJ1-3, with D perhaps TRBD1 (6 bases). This CDR3 is 16 amino acids long. Germline CDR1 SGHRS, CDR2 YFSETQ. V shed 4 bases and J shed 0 bases, with 14 bases lying between them. CDR3 bases: TGCGCCAGCAGCCCCAGGACAGAGAGCTCTGGAAACACCATATATTTT. Its protein is CASSPRTESSGNTIYF.

This clonotype occurred many times. The V call is TRBV29-1, the J call TRBJ2-1; tentative D call: TRBD2 (7 bases). V lost 2 bases, J lost 3 bases, and 11 bases lay in between. The CDR3 totals 14 residues. The germline V gene encodes CDR1 SQVTM and CDR2 ANQGSEA. CDR3 nucleotide sequence: TGCAGCGTTGAATCGGGGGGCTACTACAATGAGCAGTTCTTC. Translation: CSVESGGYYNEQFF.

With regard to this clonotype: A read error may be the cause here, since a much bigger clone is one base away. This chain links TRBV7-9 with TRBJ1-1; 7 positions match TRBD1. Trimming at V came to 5 bases and at J to 7 bases, leaving 16 bases not matched to a gene. The length of the CDR3 is 16 residues. Germline CDR1 is SEHNR and CDR2 is FQNEAQ (reference sequence). The CDR3 coding sequence is TGTGCCAGCAGCCCCCCCCCCGGGGAGGGGGCTGGTGAAGCTTTCTTT. Encoded protein: CASSPPPGEGAGEAFF.

This clonotype was found many times. The chain joins TRBV29-1 to TRBJ2-1; 10 bases agree with TRBD2. The CDR3 sequence is 13 residues long. Germline values: CDR1 SQVTM, CDR2 ANQGSEA. J lost 6 bases, V lost 3 bases, and 2 bases had no gene match. The CDR3 region has the DNA TGCAGCGTTGACCCTAGCGGGAGCAATGAGCAGTTCTTC. Protein product: CSVDPSGSNEQFF.

This clonotype was seen repeatedly, ten times or more. This chain uses TRBV18 with TRBJ1-4; 7 bases align to TRBD1. Unmatched junction bases numbered 7, after V lost 8 bases and J lost 4 bases. Germline CDR1 and CDR2: KGHSH and LQKENI. The length of the CDR3 is 14 residues. The CDR3 reads CASTKGAFNEKLFF. Written as DNA, the CDR3 is TGTGCCAGCACCAAGGGGGCTTTTAATGAAAAACTGTTTTTT.

On this clonotype: A read error may be the cause here, since a much bigger clone is one base away. V gene TRBV12-3 or TRBV12-4 combines with J gene TRBJ2-7, with 8 bases aligning to TRBD2. This CDR3 comprises 15 residues. The V segment lost 8 bases and the J segment 5 bases; nucleotides outside the gene matches: 14. Written as DNA, the CDR3 is TGTGCCAGCCGTCCTGCCTTTTATAGCGGGAACGAGCAGTACTTC. Residues: CASRPAFYSGNEQYF.